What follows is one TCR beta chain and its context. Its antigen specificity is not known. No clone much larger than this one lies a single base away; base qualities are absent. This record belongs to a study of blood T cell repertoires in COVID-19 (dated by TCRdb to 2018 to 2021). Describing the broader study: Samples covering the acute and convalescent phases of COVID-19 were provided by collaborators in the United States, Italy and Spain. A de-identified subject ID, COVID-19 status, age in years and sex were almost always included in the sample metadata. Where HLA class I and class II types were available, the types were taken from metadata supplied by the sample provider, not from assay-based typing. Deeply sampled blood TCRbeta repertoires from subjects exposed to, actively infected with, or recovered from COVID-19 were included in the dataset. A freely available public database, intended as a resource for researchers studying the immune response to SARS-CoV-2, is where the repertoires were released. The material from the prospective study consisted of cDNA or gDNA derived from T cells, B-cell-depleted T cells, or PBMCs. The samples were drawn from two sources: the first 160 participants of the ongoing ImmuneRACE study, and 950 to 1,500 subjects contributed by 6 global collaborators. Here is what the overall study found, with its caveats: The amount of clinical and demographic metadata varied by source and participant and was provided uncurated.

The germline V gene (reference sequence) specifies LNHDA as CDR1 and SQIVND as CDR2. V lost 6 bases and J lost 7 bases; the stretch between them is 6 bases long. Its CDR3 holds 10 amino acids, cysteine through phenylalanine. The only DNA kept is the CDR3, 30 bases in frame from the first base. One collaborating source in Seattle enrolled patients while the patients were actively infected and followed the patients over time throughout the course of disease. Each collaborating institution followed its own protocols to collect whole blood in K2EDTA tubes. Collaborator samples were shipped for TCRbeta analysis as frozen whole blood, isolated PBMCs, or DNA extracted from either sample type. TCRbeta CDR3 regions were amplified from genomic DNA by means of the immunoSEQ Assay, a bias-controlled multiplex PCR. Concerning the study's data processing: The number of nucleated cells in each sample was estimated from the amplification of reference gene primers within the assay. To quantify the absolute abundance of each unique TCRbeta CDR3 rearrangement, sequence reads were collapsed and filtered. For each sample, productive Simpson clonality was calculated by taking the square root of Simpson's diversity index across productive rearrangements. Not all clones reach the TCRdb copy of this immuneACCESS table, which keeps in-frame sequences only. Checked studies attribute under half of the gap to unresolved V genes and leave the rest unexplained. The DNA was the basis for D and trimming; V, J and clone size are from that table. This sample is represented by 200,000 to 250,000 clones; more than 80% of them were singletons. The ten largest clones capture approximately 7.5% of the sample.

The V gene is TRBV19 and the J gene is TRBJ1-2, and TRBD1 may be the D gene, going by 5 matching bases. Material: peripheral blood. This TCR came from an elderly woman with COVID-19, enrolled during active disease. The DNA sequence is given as TGTGCCAGTAGGGGGCTTGGCTACACCTTC. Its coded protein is CASRGLGYTF.